This record looks at one T cell receptor beta chain sequence and its context. This sample was taken from a study of blood T cell repertoires in COVID-19. The assay was immunoSEQ multiplex PCR, and TCRdb's table has in-frame clones only and misses some. The sample gives 45,000 to 55,000 clones, 70% to 80% of which show up once; about 6% is in the top ten. Those who participated ranged in age from 18 to 89 years and resided in approximately 26 US areas. Source material: PBMCs or T cells enriched from blood (not recorded which). The sequence derives from a woman in her fifties or sixties with acute COVID-19.

The CDR3 DNA follows: TGTGCCAGCAGTGAAGCTGTAGCTAACTATGGCTACACCTTC. Translating it yields CASSEAVANYGYTF. The chain links TRBV2 to TRBJ1-2; D uncertain. V lost 0 bases and J 0 bases, leaving 5 bases between the germline ends. The CDR3 totals 14 residues. Germline loops: CDR1 SNHLY, CDR2 FYNNEI.